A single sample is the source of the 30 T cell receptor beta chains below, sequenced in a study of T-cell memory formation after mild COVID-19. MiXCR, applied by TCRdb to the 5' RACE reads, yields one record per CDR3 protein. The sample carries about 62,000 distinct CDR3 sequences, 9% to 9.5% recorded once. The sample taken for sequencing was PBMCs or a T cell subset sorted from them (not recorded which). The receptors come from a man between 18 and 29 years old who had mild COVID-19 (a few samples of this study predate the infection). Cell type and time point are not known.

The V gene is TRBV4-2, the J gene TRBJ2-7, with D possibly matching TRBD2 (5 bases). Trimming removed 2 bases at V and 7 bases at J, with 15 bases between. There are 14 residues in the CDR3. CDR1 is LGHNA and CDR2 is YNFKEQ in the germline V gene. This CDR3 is CASSQWKNSGEQYV. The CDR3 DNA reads TGTGCCAGCAGCCAATGGAAAAACTCGGGGGAGCAGTACGTC.

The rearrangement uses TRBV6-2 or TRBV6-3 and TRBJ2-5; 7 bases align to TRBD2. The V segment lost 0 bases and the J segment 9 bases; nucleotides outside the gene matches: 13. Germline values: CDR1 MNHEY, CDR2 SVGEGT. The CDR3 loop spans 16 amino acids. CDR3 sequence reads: CASSYSHFLADTAQYF. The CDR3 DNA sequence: TGTGCCAGCAGTTACTCCCACTTTCTAGCGGACACGGCCCAGTACTTC.

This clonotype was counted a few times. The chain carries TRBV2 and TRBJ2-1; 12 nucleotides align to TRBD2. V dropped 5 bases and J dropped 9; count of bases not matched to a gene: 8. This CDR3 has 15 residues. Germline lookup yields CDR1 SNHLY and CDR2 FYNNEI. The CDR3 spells CASSPWTSGAGEQFF. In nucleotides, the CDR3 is TGTGCCAGCAGTCCTTGGACTAGCGGGGCCGGTGAGCAGTTCTTC.

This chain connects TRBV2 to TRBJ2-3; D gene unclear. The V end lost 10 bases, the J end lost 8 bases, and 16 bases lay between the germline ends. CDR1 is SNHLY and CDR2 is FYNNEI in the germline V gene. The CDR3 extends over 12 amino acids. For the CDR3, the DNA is TGTGCCACCAGCCCAGGACCGGGTACGCAGTATTTT. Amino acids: CATSPGPGTQYF. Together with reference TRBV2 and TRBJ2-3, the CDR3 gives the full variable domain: EPEVTQTPSHQVTQMGQEVILRCVPISNHLYFYWYRQILGQKVEFLVSFYNNEISEKSEIFDDQFSVERPDGSNFTLKIRSTKLEDSAMYFCATSPGPGTQYFGPGTRLTVL.

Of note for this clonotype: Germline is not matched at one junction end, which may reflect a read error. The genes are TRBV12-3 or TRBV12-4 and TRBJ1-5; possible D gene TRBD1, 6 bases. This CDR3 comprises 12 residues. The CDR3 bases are TGTGCCAGCAGATTAGGGGGGGCGATCCAGCATTTT. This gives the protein CASRLGGAIQHF.

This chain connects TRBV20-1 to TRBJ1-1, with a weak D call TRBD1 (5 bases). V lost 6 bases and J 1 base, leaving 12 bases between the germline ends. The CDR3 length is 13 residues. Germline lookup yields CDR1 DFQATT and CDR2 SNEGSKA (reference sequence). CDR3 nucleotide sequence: TGCAGTGCGAGGGCGCAGGGGAACACTGAAGCTTTCTTT. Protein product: CSARAQGNTEAFF.

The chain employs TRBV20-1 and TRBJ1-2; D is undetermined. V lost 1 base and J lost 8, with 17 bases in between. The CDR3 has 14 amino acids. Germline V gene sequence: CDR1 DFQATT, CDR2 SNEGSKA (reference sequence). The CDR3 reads CSARAWGNRLGYTF. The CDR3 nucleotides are TGCAGTGCTAGAGCTTGGGGAAATCGCCTAGGCTACACCTTC.

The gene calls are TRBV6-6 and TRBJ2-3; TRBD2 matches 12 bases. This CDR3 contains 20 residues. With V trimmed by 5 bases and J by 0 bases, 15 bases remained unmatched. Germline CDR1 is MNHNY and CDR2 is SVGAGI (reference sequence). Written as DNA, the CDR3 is TGTGCCAGCAGTCCGCCGAGCGGACTAGCGGGAAAATCTAGCACAGATACGCAGTATTTT. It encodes CASSPPSGLAGKSSTDTQYF.

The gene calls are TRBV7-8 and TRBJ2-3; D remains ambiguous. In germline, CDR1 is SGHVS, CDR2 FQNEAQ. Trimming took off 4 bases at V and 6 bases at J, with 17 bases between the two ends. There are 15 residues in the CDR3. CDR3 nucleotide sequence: TGTGCCAGCAGCTCCGGGCCCCCTAAAAGGGATACGCAGTATTTT. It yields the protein CASSSGPPKRDTQYF.

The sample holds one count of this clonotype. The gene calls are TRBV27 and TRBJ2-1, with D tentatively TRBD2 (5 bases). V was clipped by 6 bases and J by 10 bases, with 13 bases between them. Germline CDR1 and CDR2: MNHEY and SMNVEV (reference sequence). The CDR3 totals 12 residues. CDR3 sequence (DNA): TGTGCCAGCAGGCTCCTAGGAGGCGAGCAGTTCTTC. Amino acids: CASRLLGGEQFF.

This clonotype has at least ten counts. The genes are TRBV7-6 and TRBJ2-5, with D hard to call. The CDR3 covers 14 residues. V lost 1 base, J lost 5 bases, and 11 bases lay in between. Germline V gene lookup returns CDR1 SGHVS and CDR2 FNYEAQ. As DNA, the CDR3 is TGTGCCAGCAGCTTAGGTAGCTGGGCGGAGACCCAGTACTTC. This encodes CASSLGSWAETQYF.

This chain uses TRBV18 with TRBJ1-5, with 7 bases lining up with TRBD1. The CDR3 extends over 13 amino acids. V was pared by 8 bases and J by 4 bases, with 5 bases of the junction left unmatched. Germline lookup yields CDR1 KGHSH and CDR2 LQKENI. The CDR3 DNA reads TGTGCCAGCCAAGGACAGGCAAATCAGCCCCAGCATTTT. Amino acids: CASQGQANQPQHF.

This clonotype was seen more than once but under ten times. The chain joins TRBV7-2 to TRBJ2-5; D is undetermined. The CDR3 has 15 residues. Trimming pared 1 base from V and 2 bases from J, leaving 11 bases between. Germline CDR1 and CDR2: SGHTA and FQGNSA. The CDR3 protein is CASSLVVTEQETQYF. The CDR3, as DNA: TGTGCCAGCAGCTTAGTCGTTACGGAACAAGAGACCCAGTACTTC.

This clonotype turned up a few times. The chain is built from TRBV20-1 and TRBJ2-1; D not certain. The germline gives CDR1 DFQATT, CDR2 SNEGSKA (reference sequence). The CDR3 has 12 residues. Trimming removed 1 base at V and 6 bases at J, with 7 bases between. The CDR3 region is CSARGWGNEQFF. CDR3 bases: TGCAGTGCTAGAGGGTGGGGCAATGAGCAGTTCTTC.

CDR3 nucleotide sequence: TGCGCCAGCAGCCCCGGACAGGGGATGAACACTGAAGCTTTCTTT. The encoded protein is CASSPGQGMNTEAFF. The rearrangement links TRBV4-3 to TRBJ1-1; 9 nucleotides agree with TRBD1. CDR3 length: 15 amino acids. The ends lost 4 bases at V and 0 bases at J; junction bases unmatched: 3. Germline CDR1 is LGHNA and CDR2 is YSLEER.

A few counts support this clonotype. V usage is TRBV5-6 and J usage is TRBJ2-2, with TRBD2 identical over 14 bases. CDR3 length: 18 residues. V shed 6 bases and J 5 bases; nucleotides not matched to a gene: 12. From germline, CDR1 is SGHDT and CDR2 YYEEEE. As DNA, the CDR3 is TGTGCCAGCACCTCGAGACTAGCGGGGGGGCCACGAACCGGGGAGCTGTTTTTT. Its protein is CASTSRLAGGPRTGELFF.

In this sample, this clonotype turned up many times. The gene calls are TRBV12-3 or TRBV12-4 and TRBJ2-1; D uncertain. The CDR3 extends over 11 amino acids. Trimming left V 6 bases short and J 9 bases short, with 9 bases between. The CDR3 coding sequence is TGTGCCAGCAGCCAACACGGTGAGCAGTTCTTC. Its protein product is CASSQHGEQFF.

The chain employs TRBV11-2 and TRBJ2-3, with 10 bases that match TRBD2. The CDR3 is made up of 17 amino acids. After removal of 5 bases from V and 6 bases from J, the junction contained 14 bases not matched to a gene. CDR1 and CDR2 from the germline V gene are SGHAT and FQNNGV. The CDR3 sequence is CASSRRASGSFGDTQYF. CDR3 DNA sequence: TGTGCCAGCAGCCGACGCGCTAGCGGGAGCTTTGGGGATACGCAGTATTTT.

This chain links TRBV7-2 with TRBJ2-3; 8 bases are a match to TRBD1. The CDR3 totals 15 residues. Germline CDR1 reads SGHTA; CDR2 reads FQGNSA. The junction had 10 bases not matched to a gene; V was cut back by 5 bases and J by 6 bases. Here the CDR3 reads CASSPRTGMIDTQYF. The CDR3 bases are TGTGCCAGCAGCCCCCGGACAGGGATGATTGATACGCAGTATTTT.

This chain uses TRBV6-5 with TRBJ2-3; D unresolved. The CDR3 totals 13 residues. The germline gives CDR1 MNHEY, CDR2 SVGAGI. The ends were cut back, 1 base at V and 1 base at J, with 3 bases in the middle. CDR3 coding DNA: TGTGCCAGCAGTTACTACCGCACAGATACGCAGTATTTT. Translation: CASSYYRTDTQYF.

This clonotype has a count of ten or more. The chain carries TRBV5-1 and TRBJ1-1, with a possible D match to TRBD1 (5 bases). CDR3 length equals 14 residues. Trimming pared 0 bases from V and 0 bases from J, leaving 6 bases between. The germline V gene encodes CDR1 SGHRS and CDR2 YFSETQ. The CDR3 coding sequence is TGCGCCAGCAGCTTGGAGGGGATGAACACTGAAGCTTTCTTT. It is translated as CASSLEGMNTEAFF.

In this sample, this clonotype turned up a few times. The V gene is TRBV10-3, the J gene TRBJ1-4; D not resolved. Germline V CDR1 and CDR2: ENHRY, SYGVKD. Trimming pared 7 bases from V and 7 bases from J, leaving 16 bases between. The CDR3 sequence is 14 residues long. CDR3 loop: CAITQPVEGEKLFF. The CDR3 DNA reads TGTGCCATCACCCAGCCTGTGGAGGGTGAAAAACTGTTTTTT.

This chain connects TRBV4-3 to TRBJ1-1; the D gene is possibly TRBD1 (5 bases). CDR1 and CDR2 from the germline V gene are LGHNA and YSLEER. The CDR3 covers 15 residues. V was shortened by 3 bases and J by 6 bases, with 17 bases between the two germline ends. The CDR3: CASSQQTEVRSEAFF. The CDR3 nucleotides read TGCGCCAGCAGCCAGCAGACAGAAGTACGTTCTGAAGCTTTCTTT.

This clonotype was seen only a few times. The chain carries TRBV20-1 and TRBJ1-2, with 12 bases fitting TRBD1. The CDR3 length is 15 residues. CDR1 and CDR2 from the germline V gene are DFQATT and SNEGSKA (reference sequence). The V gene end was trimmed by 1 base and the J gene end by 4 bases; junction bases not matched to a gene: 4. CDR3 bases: TGCAGTGCTAGAGTCTGGGACAGGGGGCCCTATGGCTACACCTTC. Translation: CSARVWDRGPYGYTF.

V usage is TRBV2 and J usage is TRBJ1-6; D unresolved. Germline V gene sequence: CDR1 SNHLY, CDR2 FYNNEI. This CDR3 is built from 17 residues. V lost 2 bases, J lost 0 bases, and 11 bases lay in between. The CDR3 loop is CASSERQFLSYNSPLHF. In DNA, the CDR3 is TGTGCCAGCAGTGAAAGGCAGTTTCTCTCCTATAATTCACCCCTCCACTTT.

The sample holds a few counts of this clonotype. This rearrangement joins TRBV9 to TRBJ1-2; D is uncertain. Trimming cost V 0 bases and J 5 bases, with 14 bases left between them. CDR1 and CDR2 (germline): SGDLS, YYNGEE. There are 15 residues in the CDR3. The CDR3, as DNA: TGTGCCAGCAGCGTAGACGCCATGCGGAGTTATGGCTACACCTTC. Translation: CASSVDAMRSYGYTF.

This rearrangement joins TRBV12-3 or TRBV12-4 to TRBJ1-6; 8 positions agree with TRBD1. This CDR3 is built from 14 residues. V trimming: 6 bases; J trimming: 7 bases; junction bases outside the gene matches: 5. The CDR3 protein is CASSETGANSPLHF. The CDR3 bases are TGTGCCAGCAGCGAGACAGGGGCCAATTCACCCCTCCACTTT.

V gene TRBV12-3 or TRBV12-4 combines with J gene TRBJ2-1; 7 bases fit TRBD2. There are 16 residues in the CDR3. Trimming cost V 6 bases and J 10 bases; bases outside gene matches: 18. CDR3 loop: CASSYFSTGTTLEQFF. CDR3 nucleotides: TGTGCCAGCAGCTACTTCAGTACCGGGACTACACTCGAGCAGTTCTTC.

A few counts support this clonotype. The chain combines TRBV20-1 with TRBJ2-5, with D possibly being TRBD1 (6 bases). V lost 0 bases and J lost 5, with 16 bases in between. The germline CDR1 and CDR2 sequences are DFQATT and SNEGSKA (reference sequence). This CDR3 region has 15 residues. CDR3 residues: CSARDLARTGETQYF. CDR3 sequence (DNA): TGCAGTGCTAGAGATTTGGCAAGAACAGGGGAGACCCAGTACTTC.

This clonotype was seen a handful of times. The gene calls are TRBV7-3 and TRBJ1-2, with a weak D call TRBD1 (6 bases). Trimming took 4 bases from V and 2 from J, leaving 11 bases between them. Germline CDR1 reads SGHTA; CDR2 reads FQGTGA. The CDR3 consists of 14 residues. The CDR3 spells CASSSPDRNYGYTF. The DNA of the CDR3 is TGTGCCAGCAGCTCACCGGACAGAAACTATGGCTACACCTTC.